This T cell receptor beta chain was sequenced during a study of OX40 agonist ivuxolimab in advanced cancers. Libraries were prepared by immunoSEQ multiplex PCR; TCRdb keeps only in-frame clonotypes and omits some of them. Here the sample spans some 43,000 clones, 85% to 90% being singletons. Germline assignment: CDR1 MDHEN and CDR2 SYDVKM. Trimming took 5 bases from V and 3 from J; bases not matched to a gene: 7. The CDR3 has 14 amino acids. On this clone: The antigen is not known.

Study-level findings and limits: Averaged across samples, CD8+ T cells carried more expanded clones than CD4+ did.

The chain has TRBV28 and TRBJ2-7; 7 bases map to TRBD1. This clonotype originated in an adult with an advanced solid tumor such as melanoma, head and neck, liver or kidney cancer. The starting material was CD4+ or CD8+ T cells sorted from blood, obtained in a trial of the OX40 agonist ivuxolimab. The CDR3, as DNA: TGTGCCAGCAGTACACTACAGGGGAACTACGAGCAGTACTTC. The encoded protein is CASSTLQGNYEQYF.